This is a list of T cell receptor beta chains from one sample in a study of blood T cell repertoires in COVID-19. Only in-frame clones appear in the TCRdb table, and some are missing; sequencing was by immunoSEQ multiplex PCR. The data hold a few hundred thousand clones, with roughly 89% observed a single time. Source material: peripheral blood. Every receptor here comes from a woman aged 55-69 years with COVID-19, enrolled during active disease. CDR3s include the opening cysteine and the closing phenylalanine or tryptophan. Each record gives: clone size, V gene, J gene, D gene, CDR3 DNA, CDR3 protein. A D gene is named only where the DNA matches it firmly. Size tells how often a clone was seen (once, few, many) or the class of an expanded clone, and some rows leave it out.

>few|TRBV18|TRBJ1-2|.
TGTGCCAGCTCACCAGGGCAGGCTGGGAACTATGGCTACACCTTC
CASSPGQAGNYGYTF
>.|TRBV19|TRBJ2-5|TRBD1
TGTGCCAGTAACGACAGGGGGTCCCAAGAGACCCAGTACTTC
CASNDRGSQETQYF
>.|TRBV18|TRBJ2-1|.
TGTGCCAGCTCACCACGTCCCGAGTTCTATGAGCAGTTCTTC
CASSPRPEFYEQFF
>.|TRBV10-3|TRBJ1-6|TRBD1
TGTGCCATCAGCGAAAGGACAGGTGACAATTCACCCCTCCACTTT
CAISERTGDNSPLHF
>.|TRBV5-6|TRBJ1-2|.
TGTGCCAGCAGCTCCCGGACTCCCTATGGCTACACCTTC
CASSSRTPYGYTF
>.|TRBV18|TRBJ2-5|.
TGTGCCAGCTCCCTTATGGAGACCCAGTACTTC
CASSLMETQYF
>.|TRBV7-3|TRBJ2-7|TRBD1
TGTGCCAGCAGCAGGACAGGGGACGAGCAGTACTTC
CASSRTGDEQYF
>.|TRBV6-5|TRBJ1-2|TRBD1
TGTGCCAGCAGTCCGGACAGGGGGAGGCCCTATGGCTACACCTTC
CASSPDRGRPYGYTF
>.|TRBV21-1|TRBJ2-7|.
TGTGCCAGCAGCAAAAGTATGGTGACGGTTTTCGTACACGGACAGGGCTACGAGCAGTACTTC
CASSKSMVTVFVHGQGYEQYF
>.|TRBV5-4|TRBJ2-1|TRBD2
TGTGCCAGCAGCATGCTAGCGGGCGGTGGTCTTGATGAGCAGTTCTTC
CASSMLAGGGLDEQFF
>.|TRBV7-9|TRBJ1-6|.
TGTGCCAGCAGCCGAGAGGGGGTTGGGGTTTATAATTCACCCCTCCACTTT
CASSREGVGVYNSPLHF
>.|TRBV6-4|TRBJ2-1|TRBD1
TGTGCCAGCAGCACCGGGACAGGGGGCTGGCAGTTCTTC
CASSTGTGGWQFF
>.|TRBV5-6|TRBJ1-5|.
TGTGCCAGCAGCCTAAGGGGCCCTAATCAGCCCCAGCATTTT
CASSLRGPNQPQHF
>.|TRBV20-1|TRBJ1-2|.
TGCAGTGCTAGTCAGGGCGGGGAGGCCTATGGCTACACCTTC
CSASQGGEAYGYTF
>once|TRBV2|TRBJ2-5|TRBD1
TGTGCCAGCAGTGCAACGACAGGGAGCCCAGAGACCCAGTACTTC
CASSATTGSPETQYF
>.|TRBV5-5|TRBJ1-1|.
TGTGCCAGCAGCTTGGGAGGACACCCGAACACTGAAGCTTTCTTT
CASSLGGHPNTEAFF
>.|TRBV4-1|TRBJ1-1|.
TGCGCCAGCAGCCAAGTTTTACAGGGCGAGAACACTGAAGCTTTCTTT
CASSQVLQGENTEAFF
>.|TRBV10-3|TRBJ2-5|TRBD2
TGTGCCATCAGTGACATAGCGGGGCTCTCAGAGACCCAGTACTTC
CAISDIAGLSETQYF
>.|TRBV14|TRBJ1-2|TRBD1
TGTGCCAGCAGCCAAGGAGTTCGGACAGGGAACTATGGCTACACCTTC
CASSQGVRTGNYGYTF
>.|TRBV5-1|TRBJ2-6|TRBD1
TGCGCCAGCAGCTTGTTTTCGACAGGGGACTTCTCTGGGGCCAACGTCCTGACTTTC
CASSLFSTGDFSGANVLTF
>.|TRBV5-4|TRBJ1-1|TRBD1
TGTGCCAGCAGCTTGTTACAGGGGGCGCGTAGAGCTGAAGCTTTCTTT
CASSLLQGARRAEAFF
>.|TRBV11-3|TRBJ1-1|.
TGTGCCAGCAGCTTAACCCGTCGACAGAGTTCTTCCGAAGCTTTCTTT
CASSLTRRQSSSEAFF
>.|TRBV18|TRBJ1-4|TRBD1
TGTGCCAGCTCAAATGACAGGGGAGGTGAAAAACTGTTTTTT
CASSNDRGGEKLFF
>.|TRBV2|TRBJ1-2|.
TGTGCCAGCGAGCAGGGTACGCGGAACTATGGCTACACCTTC
CASEQGTRNYGYTF
>.|TRBV5-1|TRBJ2-7|TRBD1
TGCGCCAGCAGTGCTGTGGGACAGTACGTACCCTACGAGCAGTACTTC
CASSAVGQYVPYEQYF
>.|TRBV29-1|TRBJ2-1|TRBD2
TGCAGCGCCGGGGGGGACCAGTACAATGAGCAGTTCTTC
CSAGGDQYNEQFF
>.|TRBV9|TRBJ1-1|.
TGTGCCAGCAGCGTCCACCAGGGCACTGAAGCTTTCTTT
CASSVHQGTEAFF
>.|TRBV19|TRBJ2-2|.
TGTGCCAGTAGCAGGGATTCGGGCACCGGGGAGCTGTTTTTT
CASSRDSGTGELFF
>.|TRBV10-3|TRBJ2-3|TRBD2
TGTGCCATCAGTGAGGTGGCGGGGGGCGCAGATACGCAGTATTTT
CAISEVAGGADTQYF
>.|TRBV5-4|TRBJ2-7|TRBD2
TGTGCCAGCAGCTTGGAAGGTAGCGGGGTCTACGAGCAGTACTTC
CASSLEGSGVYEQYF
>.|TRBV14|TRBJ1-2|.
TGTGCCAGCAGCCCCGAGCGAGTAGCCTATGGCTACACCTTC
CASSPERVAYGYTF
>few|TRBV7-9|TRBJ2-7|.
TGTGCCAGCAGCCCAGGGACATACGAGCAGTACTTC
CASSPGTYEQYF
>.|TRBV19|TRBJ2-5|.
TGTGCCAGTAGTATCGACGGGAACCAAGAGACCCAGTACTTC
CASSIDGNQETQYF
>.|TRBV27|TRBJ1-5|.
TGTGCCAGCAGTCTCACCCATGGGGGGGATCATCAGCCCCAGCATTTT
CASSLTHGGDHQPQHF
>.|TRBV18|TRBJ1-1|.
TGTGCCAGCTCACCGACTCATGAGAACACTGAAGCTTTCTTT
CASSPTHENTEAFF
>.|TRBV5-6|TRBJ2-7|.
TGTGCCAGCAGCTTGGGGGCAGGGACCTACGAGCAGTACTTC
CASSLGAGTYEQYF
>.|TRBV7-8|TRBJ1-2|.
TGTGCCAGCAGCTTAGTAGGGGGACGAGACTATGGCTACACCTTC
CASSLVGGRDYGYTF
>.|TRBV7-8|TRBJ1-1|.
TGTGCCAGCAGCTTAGTGGGGAGATCTGAAGCTTTCTTT
CASSLVGRSEAFF
>.|TRBV12-3/TRBV12-4|TRBJ1-5|.
TGTGCCAGCAGTTTAGGAGGGAGTCAGCCCCAGCATTTT
CASSLGGSQPQHF
>.|TRBV5-4|TRBJ2-1|TRBD2
TGTGCCAGCAGCCCTGGGACTAGCGGGGGCTACTCCTACAATGAGCAGTTCTTC
CASSPGTSGGYSYNEQFF
>.|TRBV4-3|TRBJ1-2|.
TGCGCCAGCAGCCAAGACGGGGGACGAAGGTATGGCTACACCTTC
CASSQDGGRRYGYTF
>few|TRBV7-2|TRBJ1-4|.
TGTGCCAGCAGCTCCCGACAGTCCGAAAAACTGTTTTTT
CASSSRQSEKLFF
>.|TRBV5-4|TRBJ2-2|.
TGTGCCATCCAAGATCAGACAAACACCGGGGAGCTGTTTTTT
CAIQDQTNTGELFF
>.|TRBV5-4|TRBJ2-5|TRBD2
TGTGCCAGCAGCTTGTTCCCTGGCGGGGGGATTGAGACCCAGTACTTC
CASSLFPGGGIETQYF
>.|TRBV4-2|TRBJ2-4|TRBD2
TGTGCCAGCAGCTCCGTTAGCGGGGACTCCAAAAACATTCAGTACTTC
CASSSVSGDSKNIQYF
>.|TRBV15|TRBJ1-6|.
TGTGCCACCAGCTGGCCGGCGGGGGCTTCCTATAATTCACCCCTCCACTTT
CATSWPAGASYNSPLHF
>.|TRBV5-1|TRBJ1-1|.
TGCGCCAGCAGCTTGATGGGGGAGGACACTGAAGCTTTCTTT
CASSLMGEDTEAFF
>.|TRBV19|TRBJ2-7|.
TGTGCCAGTAGGGGGGCAGGGTACGAGCAGTACTTC
CASRGAGYEQYF